A selection of T cell receptor beta chains follows, all from one sample in a study of OX40 agonist ivuxolimab in advanced cancers. The table came from immunoSEQ multiplex PCR; TCRdb's copy has only in-frame clones and leaves some out. The sample carries tens of thousands of clones, 88% recorded once. Sequenced here: CD4+ or CD8+ T cells sorted from blood, sampled in a trial of the OX40 agonist ivuxolimab. The source of these receptors is an adult with an advanced solid tumor such as melanoma, head and neck, liver or kidney cancer. Both conserved end residues are part of each CDR3. A D gene is named only where the DNA matches it firmly. For some rows the clone size is stated as once, few or many, or as a class when expanded; others skip it.

CDR3 protein: CASSLDNNYGYTF
CDR3 DNA: TGTGCCAGCAGCTTAGACAATAACTATGGCTACACCTTC
V gene: TRBV7-2
D gene: -
J gene: TRBJ1-2
clone size: -

CDR3 protein: CASSLNGEQFF
CDR3 DNA: TGCGCCAGCAGCTTAAACGGGGAGCAGTTCTTC
V gene: TRBV5-1
D gene: -
J gene: TRBJ2-1
clone size: -

CDR3 protein: CASSLDLQGQGYTF
CDR3 DNA: TGTGCCAGCAGCTTGGACCTACAGGGGCAAGGCTACACCTTC
V gene: TRBV5-4
D gene: TRBD1
J gene: TRBJ1-2
clone size: -

CDR3 protein: CAGGGGSRADTQYF
CDR3 DNA: TGTGCCGGCGGTGGGGGATCGAGGGCAGATACGCAGTATTTT
V gene: TRBV28
D gene: -
J gene: TRBJ2-3
clone size: -

CDR3 protein: CASSLRGGEQFF
CDR3 DNA: TGTGCCAGCAGCCTTAGGGGGGGAGAGCAGTTCTTC
V gene: TRBV7-9
D gene: -
J gene: TRBJ2-1
clone size: -

CDR3 protein: CASSPTKGGRQPQHF
CDR3 DNA: TGTGCCAGCAGTCCAACTAAGGGAGGGCGGCAGCCCCAGCATTTT
V gene: TRBV27
D gene: -
J gene: TRBJ1-5
clone size: -

CDR3 protein: CASSVTGTTNEKLFF
CDR3 DNA: TGTGCCAGCAGTGTCACAGGGACTACTAATGAAAAACTGTTTTTT
V gene: TRBV25-1
D gene: -
J gene: TRBJ1-4
clone size: -

CDR3 protein: CATSQAPNYGYTF
CDR3 DNA: TGTGCCACCTCCCAAGCCCCGAACTATGGCTACACCTTC
V gene: TRBV15
D gene: -
J gene: TRBJ1-2
clone size: few

CDR3 protein: CAISERTSGNTIYF
CDR3 DNA: TGTGCCATCAGTGAACGGACCTCTGGAAACACCATATATTTT
V gene: TRBV10-3
D gene: -
J gene: TRBJ1-3
clone size: once

CDR3 protein: CASSPRDRVANEQFF
CDR3 DNA: TGCGCCAGCAGCCCTCGGGACAGGGTTGCCAATGAGCAGTTCTTC
V gene: TRBV4-1
D gene: TRBD1
J gene: TRBJ2-1
clone size: -

CDR3 protein: CASGDRISQPQHF
CDR3 DNA: TGTGCCAGTGGGGACAGGATAAGTCAGCCCCAGCATTTT
V gene: TRBV19
D gene: TRBD1
J gene: TRBJ1-5
clone size: few

CDR3 protein: CASRPVRDRDNSYNSPLHF
CDR3 DNA: TGTGCCAGCAGACCTGTCAGGGATCGGGATAACTCCTATAATTCACCCCTCCACTTT
V gene: TRBV28
D gene: -
J gene: TRBJ1-6
clone size: -

CDR3 protein: CASRAQGEYTEAFF
CDR3 DNA: TGTGCCAGCAGGGCACAGGGGGAGTACACTGAAGCTTTCTTT
V gene: TRBV27
D gene: TRBD1
J gene: TRBJ1-1
clone size: -

CDR3 protein: CASSLDRGNEAFF
CDR3 DNA: TGTGCCAGCAGCTTAGACAGGGGCAATGAAGCTTTCTTT
V gene: TRBV7-2
D gene: TRBD1
J gene: TRBJ1-1
clone size: -

CDR3 protein: CASSRDSWDTEAFF
CDR3 DNA: TGCGCCAGCAGTCGGGACTCTTGGGACACTGAAGCTTTCTTT
V gene: TRBV5-1
D gene: -
J gene: TRBJ1-1
clone size: -

CDR3 protein: CASSLAGAETQYF
CDR3 DNA: TGTGCCAGCAGCTTAGCCGGGGCGGAGACCCAGTACTTC
V gene: TRBV11-2
D gene: -
J gene: TRBJ2-5
clone size: -

CDR3 protein: CASSVGLSGELFF
CDR3 DNA: TGTGCCAGCAGTGTGGGACTCTCCGGGGAGCTGTTTTTT
V gene: TRBV2
D gene: -
J gene: TRBJ2-2
clone size: -

CDR3 protein: CASRGEADGYTF
CDR3 DNA: TGTGCCAGCCGTGGGGAGGCGGATGGCTACACCTTC
V gene: TRBV9
D gene: -
J gene: TRBJ1-2
clone size: -

CDR3 protein: CASSSRDRDAYGYTF
CDR3 DNA: TGTGCCAGCAGCTCCCGGGACAGGGATGCCTATGGCTACACCTTC
V gene: TRBV7-9
D gene: TRBD1
J gene: TRBJ1-2
clone size: -

CDR3 protein: CASSQQAGKDTQYF
CDR3 DNA: TGTGCCAGCAGCCAACAGGCAGGGAAAGATACGCAGTATTTT
V gene: TRBV14
D gene: -
J gene: TRBJ2-3
clone size: -

CDR3 protein: CASGPERGEKLFF
CDR3 DNA: TGTGCCAGCGGACCTGAGAGGGGTGAAAAACTGTTTTTT
V gene: TRBV2
D gene: -
J gene: TRBJ1-4
clone size: -

CDR3 protein: CASTYGGSGNEQFF
CDR3 DNA: TGTGCCAGCACCTACGGCGGGTCTGGCAATGAGCAGTTCTTC
V gene: TRBV11-1
D gene: -
J gene: TRBJ2-1
clone size: -

CDR3 protein: CASSLGAGEEQYF
CDR3 DNA: TGTGCCAGCAGCTTAGGTGCAGGTGAGGAGCAGTACTTC
V gene: TRBV7-6
D gene: -
J gene: TRBJ2-7
clone size: -

CDR3 protein: CASSRGTGKTSTDTQYF
CDR3 DNA: TGTGCCAGCAGTCGAGGTACGGGGAAAACTAGCACAGATACGCAGTATTTT
V gene: TRBV5-4
D gene: -
J gene: TRBJ2-3
clone size: -

CDR3 protein: CASSPIPGADTGELFF
CDR3 DNA: TGTGCCAGCTCACCAATTCCAGGGGCGGACACCGGGGAGCTGTTTTTT
V gene: TRBV18
D gene: -
J gene: TRBJ2-2
clone size: -

CDR3 protein: CASSLDGSVRYGYTF
CDR3 DNA: TGCGCCAGCAGCTTGGATGGCAGCGTACGGTATGGCTACACCTTC
V gene: TRBV5-1
D gene: -
J gene: TRBJ1-2
clone size: -

CDR3 protein: CASSPPGTRPETQYF
CDR3 DNA: TGTGCCAGCAGCCCCCCCGGGACTCGGCCAGAGACCCAGTACTTC
V gene: TRBV5-4
D gene: -
J gene: TRBJ2-5
clone size: -

CDR3 protein: CASSYSFLTENYGYTF
CDR3 DNA: TGTGCCAGCAGTTACTCGTTCCTTACAGAAAACTATGGCTACACCTTC
V gene: TRBV6-5
D gene: -
J gene: TRBJ1-2
clone size: -

CDR3 protein: CASSWTAVTVAFF
CDR3 DNA: TGTGCCAGCAGTTGGACAGCGGTCACTGTTGCTTTCTTT
V gene: TRBV6-1
D gene: -
J gene: TRBJ1-1
clone size: -

CDR3 protein: CASSQPRGGWETQYF
CDR3 DNA: TGTGCCAGCAGCCAGCCGAGGGGGGGTTGGGAGACCCAGTACTTC
V gene: TRBV7-2
D gene: -
J gene: TRBJ2-5
clone size: once

CDR3 protein: CASSPLKWTGIGANVLTF
CDR3 DNA: TGTGCCAGCTCACCACTAAAATGGACGGGGATCGGGGCCAACGTCCTGACTTTC
V gene: TRBV18
D gene: -
J gene: TRBJ2-6
clone size: -

CDR3 protein: CASSSRSSGANVLTF
CDR3 DNA: TGTGCCAGCAGCTCAAGGAGCTCTGGGGCCAACGTCCTGACTTTC
V gene: TRBV7-2
D gene: -
J gene: TRBJ2-6
clone size: once

CDR3 protein: CASNFRRGVNYGYTF
CDR3 DNA: TGTGCCAGCAACTTCCGGAGGGGGGTTAACTATGGCTACACCTTC
V gene: TRBV13
D gene: -
J gene: TRBJ1-2
clone size: -

CDR3 protein: CASSKDRGRETQYF
CDR3 DNA: TGTGCCAGCAGCAAGGACAGGGGGCGAGAGACCCAGTACTTC
V gene: TRBV5-5
D gene: TRBD1
J gene: TRBJ2-5
clone size: once

CDR3 protein: CASSQLAGDEQFF
CDR3 DNA: TGTGCCAGCTCCCAACTAGCGGGGGATGAGCAGTTCTTC
V gene: TRBV18
D gene: TRBD2
J gene: TRBJ2-1
clone size: -

CDR3 protein: CASRDSGGADNEQFF
CDR3 DNA: TGTGCCAGCAGGGACAGTGGGGGGGCCGACAATGAGCAGTTCTTC
V gene: TRBV6-5
D gene: -
J gene: TRBJ2-1
clone size: -

CDR3 protein: CASSDRSPRTDTQYF
CDR3 DNA: TGTGCCAGCAGTGATCGTTCTCCCCGCACAGATACGCAGTATTTT
V gene: TRBV6-1
D gene: -
J gene: TRBJ2-3
clone size: -

CDR3 protein: CASSPQGQGSDTQYF
CDR3 DNA: TGCGCCAGCAGTCCCCAGGGACAGGGGTCAGATACGCAGTATTTT
V gene: TRBV5-1
D gene: TRBD1
J gene: TRBJ2-3
clone size: -

CDR3 protein: CATSRQGGLYGYTF
CDR3 DNA: TGTGCCACCAGCAGACAAGGGGGACTCTATGGCTACACCTTC
V gene: TRBV15
D gene: -
J gene: TRBJ1-2
clone size: -

CDR3 protein: CASSLSSGGAADTQYF
CDR3 DNA: TGTGCCAGCAGTTTGTCTAGCGGGGGGGCCGCGGATACGCAGTATTTT
V gene: TRBV28
D gene: TRBD2
J gene: TRBJ2-3
clone size: -

CDR3 protein: CASMEGHEQFF
CDR3 DNA: TGTGCCAGCATGGAAGGTCATGAGCAGTTCTTC
V gene: TRBV6-1
D gene: -
J gene: TRBJ2-1
clone size: once

CDR3 protein: CASSRFGGETQYF
CDR3 DNA: TGTGCCAGCAGTCGGTTCGGGGGTGAGACCCAGTACTTC
V gene: TRBV6-4
D gene: -
J gene: TRBJ2-5
clone size: -

CDR3 protein: CASSLDTNTEAFF
CDR3 DNA: TGTGCCAGCAGCTTAGACACAAACACTGAAGCTTTCTTT
V gene: TRBV7-9
D gene: -
J gene: TRBJ1-1
clone size: -

CDR3 protein: CASSLPGSPPLHF
CDR3 DNA: TGTGCCAGCAGCTTGCCAGGGTCCCCACCCCTCCACTTT
V gene: TRBV11-1
D gene: -
J gene: TRBJ1-6
clone size: -

CDR3 protein: CASKAGSDTQYF
CDR3 DNA: TGTGCCAGCAAGGCAGGGTCAGATACGCAGTATTTT
V gene: TRBV11-2
D gene: -
J gene: TRBJ2-3
clone size: -

CDR3 protein: CASSPGKGEEGNQPQHF
CDR3 DNA: TGTGCCAGCTCACCAGGGAAGGGGGAAGAGGGCAATCAGCCCCAGCATTTT
V gene: TRBV18
D gene: -
J gene: TRBJ1-5
clone size: -

CDR3 protein: CASSLAGNQETQYF
CDR3 DNA: TGTGCCAGCAGCTTGGCGGGTAACCAAGAGACCCAGTACTTC
V gene: TRBV5-4
D gene: -
J gene: TRBJ2-5
clone size: -

CDR3 protein: CASSHRDRKRYEQYF
CDR3 DNA: TGCGCCAGCAGCCACCGGGACAGGAAAAGATACGAGCAGTACTTC
V gene: TRBV4-1
D gene: TRBD1
J gene: TRBJ2-7
clone size: -

CDR3 protein: CASSPGLAGLGQFF
CDR3 DNA: TGTGCCAGCAGCCCGGGACTAGCGGGGCTCGGGCAGTTCTTC
V gene: TRBV7-2
D gene: TRBD2
J gene: TRBJ2-1
clone size: -

CDR3 protein: CASSQDRGRTEAFF
CDR3 DNA: TGCGCCAGCAGCCAGGACAGGGGAAGGACTGAAGCTTTCTTT
V gene: TRBV4-1
D gene: TRBD1
J gene: TRBJ1-1
clone size: -

CDR3 protein: CASSQEWTTRETQYF
CDR3 DNA: TGCGCCAGCAGCCAAGAATGGACAACCCGAGAGACCCAGTACTTC
V gene: TRBV4-1
D gene: -
J gene: TRBJ2-5
clone size: -

CDR3 protein: CASSLRGVYEQYF
CDR3 DNA: TGTGCCAGCAGCTTACGGGGGGTCTACGAGCAGTACTTC
V gene: TRBV7-2
D gene: TRBD2
J gene: TRBJ2-7
clone size: -

CDR3 protein: CASSFTGSSGNTIYF
CDR3 DNA: TGCGCCAGCAGCTTTACAGGGAGCTCTGGAAACACCATATATTTT
V gene: TRBV5-1
D gene: -
J gene: TRBJ1-3
clone size: -

CDR3 protein: CATSLYRDSSYEQYF
CDR3 DNA: TGTGCCACCAGCCTTTACCGGGACAGCTCCTACGAGCAGTACTTC
V gene: TRBV19
D gene: TRBD1
J gene: TRBJ2-7
clone size: -

CDR3 protein: CASSLEAYSNQPQHF
CDR3 DNA: TGTGCCAGCAGCTTGGAAGCTTACAGCAATCAGCCCCAGCATTTT
V gene: TRBV5-6
D gene: -
J gene: TRBJ1-5
clone size: -

CDR3 protein: CASRPDRVLNGYTF
CDR3 DNA: TGTGCCAGCAGACCCGACAGGGTATTAAATGGCTACACCTTC
V gene: TRBV6-5
D gene: TRBD1
J gene: TRBJ1-2
clone size: -

CDR3 protein: CASSLSGIQETQYF
CDR3 DNA: TGTGCCAGCAGCTTATCAGGGATCCAAGAGACCCAGTACTTC
V gene: TRBV11-1
D gene: -
J gene: TRBJ2-5
clone size: -